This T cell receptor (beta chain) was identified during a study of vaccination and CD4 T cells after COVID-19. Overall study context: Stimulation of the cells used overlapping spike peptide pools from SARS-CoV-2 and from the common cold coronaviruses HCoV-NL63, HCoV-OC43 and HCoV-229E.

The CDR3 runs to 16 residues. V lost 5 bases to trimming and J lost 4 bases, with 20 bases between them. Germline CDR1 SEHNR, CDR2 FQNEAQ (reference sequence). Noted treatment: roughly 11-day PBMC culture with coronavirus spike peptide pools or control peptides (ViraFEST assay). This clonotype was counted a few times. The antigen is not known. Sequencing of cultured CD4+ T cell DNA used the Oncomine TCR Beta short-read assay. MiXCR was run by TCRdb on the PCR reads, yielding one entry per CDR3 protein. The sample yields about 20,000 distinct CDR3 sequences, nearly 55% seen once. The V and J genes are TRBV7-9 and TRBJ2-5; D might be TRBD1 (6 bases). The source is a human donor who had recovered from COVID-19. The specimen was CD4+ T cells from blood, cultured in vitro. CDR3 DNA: TGTGCCAGCAGCCCAGGGGCCCTACTAATCTCAGAGACCCAGTACTTC. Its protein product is CASSPGALLISETQYF.